This TCR beta chain derives from a study of control samples from healthy donors and cancer patients. The assay was immunoSEQ multiplex PCR, and TCRdb's table has in-frame clones only and misses some. The table shows about 89,000 clones, with over 75% occurring only once. V was clipped by 0 bases and J by 6 bases, with 21 bases between them. CDR3 size: 16 residues. CDR1 is GTSNPN, CDR2 SVGIG, per germline (reference sequence). The chain recombines TRBV30 with TRBJ2-7, with a tentative D call TRBD2 (5 bases). The sequenced sample was blood. The clonotype was recovered from a woman in her 40s in good health. CDR3 residues: CAWSVLRLGRRGEQYF. In DNA form, the CDR3 reads TGTGCCTGGAGTGTACTGAGGTTGGGCCGACGGGGCGAGCAGTACTTC.